The entry below gives a single TCR beta chain sequence along with its context. Its binding antigen is unknown. A much larger clone is a single base away; this may be a read error. The sample is drawn from a study of regulatory T cells in long-lasting Graves disease (dated by TCRdb to about 2021). For the wider study: Newly diagnosed Graves' disease patients had taken antithyroid drugs for less than 3 months. This study used TCR sequencing and RNA sequencing of peripheral blood to compare persistent Graves' disease patients against newly diagnosed Graves' disease patients. The study was registered as a clinical trial and conducted in China. A total of about 35 samples underwent TCR sequencing: about 13 from persistent and some 20 from newly diagnosed Graves' disease patients.

Library method: multiplex PCR. TCRdb lists the instrument as Illumina HiSeq 4000. TCR beta libraries were built with iRepertoire HTBI primers and Arm-PCR amplification of CDR3 regions. Gel purification was performed on PCR products prior to sequencing. In the authors' own workflow: A total of under 80 TRBV and approximately 15 TRBJ segments were identified across samples and were used for gene usage analysis of CDR3 amino acid clonotypes. COPE and FqMerger were used to merge the filtered high-quality paired reads into contigs. BLAST was used to align contigs to IMGT TRBV, TRBD and TRBJ reference genes, and CDR3 was defined according to IMGT. Any clonotype with a frequency above 0.1% was counted as a highly expanded clone. Repertoire diversity was measured by Shannon entropy, and V-J evenness by the Gini coefficient. Clonotypes shared by more than one individual were considered public. Clones were called with MiXCR by TCRdb after fastp trimmed the public reads at Q25, and only in-frame beta chains were retained. Rows with a matching CDR3 protein are joined into one entry that keeps the most common DNA and genes. The V and J calls were determined by TCRdb, not by the authors. This sample gives about 620,000 distinct CDR3 sequences in total; less than 20% of them show up just once. The ten largest clones represent more than 15% of the sample.

CDR1 and CDR2 are read off the germline V gene as MNHEY and SVGEGT. The CDR3 spans 15 residues, from the cysteine through the phenylalanine. Only the CDR3 part of the read is kept: 45 bases, read in frame from the first base. Clipping removes 7 bases from V and 10 bases from J, with 16 as the unmatched junction base count. The time point label on this specimen signifies: newly diagnosed GD, antithyroid drugs for less than 3 months. For both TCR sequencing and RNA sequencing, RNA was extracted from PBMCs in TRIzol. The diagnosis of Graves' disease was made according to American Thyroid Association guidelines. Patients for the study were recruited at an endocrinology department in Xi'an, China. Each patient gave approximately 9 milliliters of peripheral blood, collected in an EDTA anticoagulant tube. Ficoll Paque Plus density gradient separation was used to isolate PBMCs, and no further T cell sorting was performed. An Agilent 2100 Bioanalyzer and agarose gel were used to check RNA quality, while a NanoDrop 2000 measured RNA concentration.

Here is what the overall study found, with its caveats: More public clonotypes were shared among persistent patients (under 3,000) than among newly diagnosed patients (just under 1,000). The small sample size was acknowledged by the authors as a limitation that may reduce accuracy. Sequencing and analysis were limited to the TCR beta chain. Compared with newly diagnosed patients, persistent Graves' disease patients had lower TCR Shannon entropy and fewer highly expanded clones, which suggests clonal expansion. Only peripheral blood was studied, because thyroid tissue, the primary lesion, was inaccessible. Preferential use of TRBV28, TRBJ1-2 and TRBJ2-5 was observed in persistent disease, whereas TRBV20-1 and TRBJ2-1 were favored in newly diagnosed disease.

These data were also filed under a second study, of T cells in Graves' hyperthyroidism and ophthalmopathy. Drawing on the second study: Stable Graves' hyperthyroidism was defined as the absence of progression to ophthalmopathy over 18 months of follow-up. Hyperthyroidism patients were newly diagnosed, had a disease duration of under 2 months, and were aged 18 to 65 years. The study excluded patients with uncontrolled infections, other autoimmune diseases, pregnancy or lactation. Diagnoses relied on clinical symptoms, serum thyroxine and TRAb, thyroid ultrasound and orbital computed tomography. A first-round RT-PCR of the TCR CDR3 used the HTBI primer set with the Qiagen OneStep RT-PCR kit. Blood samples also contained most of the expanded thyroid clonotypes (frequency above 0.001), which suggests that blood repertoires may reflect thyroid immune responses. Ophthalmopathy was separated from stable hyperthyroidism by a 13 V-J signature model, with about 86% sensitivity and around 81% specificity obtained in cross-validation and 80%/75% obtained in testing. In validation, the model predicted progression to ophthalmopathy with roughly 70% sensitivity and around 72% specificity, a median of roughly seven months before onset. To identify TCR V-J signatures that set the groups apart, the researchers used a discovery cohort of 100 patients, made up of about 44 with Graves' ophthalmopathy and 55 to 65 with stable Graves' hyperthyroidism. Prospective prediction of ophthalmopathy was tested in an independent validation cohort consisting of roughly 19 hyperthyroidism patients and some 17 patients who later progressed to ophthalmopathy. For training and testing, the approximately 92 patients in the discovery cohort were randomly divided in a 7:3 ratio. In about 6 Graves' hyperthyroidism patients, the study also compared T-cell repertoires from thyroid tissue with T-cell repertoires from blood. Once sampling was done, hyperthyroidism patients were given methimazole at a starting dose of 30 mg daily, whereas ophthalmopathy patients were given high-dose intravenous methylprednisolone. A second multiplex PCR round built the libraries, followed by size selection and purification. The libraries were sequenced on an Illumina HiSeq2000 using paired-end 100 bp reads. SOAPnuke was used to process the raw data, throwing out any read that contained adapters or uncalled bases, had a mean Phred below 15, or lacked an exact constant-primer or identifier match. COPE v1.2.5 was used to merge high-quality paired reads, and clonotypes were defined as unique nucleotide sequences. MiTCR v1.1 was used to align the clonotypes against IMGT TRBV, TRBD and TRBJ reference segments. Analysis was restricted to V-J combinations with a frequency above 0.0001, which covered about 99% of repertoires. A TCS score was defined as the ratio of F50 (clonal expansion) to E x V (chaos), with BLOSUM62-based TCRdist applied between CDR3 peptides within each V-J. Welch's t-statistics and random forest reduced roughly 540 V-J features to about 13, which were used in a naive Bayes classifier (R e1071). Sample size was not statistically predetermined, and investigators were not blinded to group allocation. According to the paper, TCR Vbeta CDR3 sequencing was carried out on roughly 130 peripheral blood samples, which came from under 50 ophthalmopathy, 75 or so hyperthyroidism and approximately 17 progressor patients.

The sequence was collected from a woman in her 30s with Graves disease. Donor details come from another sample of the same person, matched by shared clones. Source: peripheral blood mononuclear cells (PBMCs), taken at new diagnosis, from a patient treated with antithyroid drugs. The chain employs TRBV6-2 or TRBV6-3 and TRBJ2-1, with 7 bases in between that match TRBD2. The CDR3 sequence is CASKAGHLISYEQFF. Read as DNA, the sequence is TGTGCCAGCAAAGCGGGGCACCTGATATCCTACGAGCAGTTCTTC.